Below are 10 T cell receptor beta chains sequenced from a single sample in a study of regulatory T cells in long-lasting Graves disease. To make TCR beta libraries, researchers used iRepertoire HTBI primers and Arm-PCR of CDR3 regions. One entry per CDR3 protein, called by TCRdb with MiXCR from the multiplex PCR reads. The table has approximately 310,000 distinct CDR3 sequences, over 15% seen once. Stated time point: newly diagnosed GD, antithyroid drugs for less than 3 months. PBMCs were the source of the RNA used for TCR sequencing. The source was peripheral blood mononuclear cells (PBMCs), collected at new diagnosis, from a patient treated with antithyroid drugs. The receptor source for this set is a female donor with Graves disease.

This clonotype was recorded at least ten times. The chain carries TRBV2 and TRBJ2-7; 8 positions match TRBD1. V lost 5 bases to trimming and J lost 0 bases; unmatched junction nucleotides: 3. Germline V CDR1 and CDR2: SNHLY, FYNNEI. The CDR3 has 14 amino acids. The chain's CDR3 is CASSRQGNSYEQYF. DNA for the CDR3: TGTGCCAGCAGTAGACAGGGGAACTCCTACGAGCAGTACTTC.

This clonotype was picked up many times. The chain is built from TRBV24-1 and TRBJ2-3; no clear D gene. Per germline, CDR1 KGHDR and CDR2 SFDVKD. The V end lost 7 bases, the J end lost 4 bases, and 23 bases lay between the germline ends. This CDR3 region has 17 residues. CDR3 DNA sequence: TGTGCCACCAGCGACGGTGGCGGCACAACGGCCCCAGATACGCAGTATTTT. It translates to CATSDGGGTTAPDTQYF.

J is TRBJ2-7 and V is TRBV20-1; 11 bases fit TRBD2. The CDR3 covers 16 residues. Per the germline V gene, CDR1 is DFQATT and CDR2 is SNEGSKA (reference sequence). V lost 1 base and J lost 0; bases outside the gene matches: 5. The CDR3 DNA is TGCAGTGCTAGAGCCGGGACTAGCGGAAGCTCCTACGAGCAGTACTTC. Translation: CSARAGTSGSSYEQYF.

The chain employs TRBV5-1 and TRBJ1-1; D is perhaps TRBD1 (5 bases). This CDR3 has 15 amino acids. Trimming took 1 base from V and 2 from J, leaving 12 bases between them. Germline V gene data show CDR1 as SGHRS and CDR2 as YFSETQ. The CDR3 spells CASSLMVGTNTEAFF. The CDR3 bases are TGCGCCAGCAGCTTGATGGTGGGGACTAACACTGAAGCTTTCTTT. The whole variable domain, remainder taken from reference TRBV5-1 and TRBJ1-1, is KAGVTQTPRYLIKTRGQQVTLSCSPISGHRSVSWYQQTPGQGLQFLFEYFSETQRNKGNFPGRFSGRQFSNSRSEMNVSTLELGDSALYLCASSLMVGTNTEAFFGQGTRLTVV.

The chain links TRBV5-5 to TRBJ2-3, with D perhaps TRBD2 (6 bases). V lost 4 bases and J 0 bases, leaving 15 bases between the germline ends. Germline values: CDR1 SGHKS, CDR2 YYEKEE (reference sequence). CDR3 length equals 16 residues. The CDR3 sequence is CASSRWGETSTDTQYF. In nucleotides, the CDR3 is TGTGCCAGCAGCCGGTGGGGGGAAACTAGCACAGATACGCAGTATTTT. Filled out from reference TRBV5-5 and TRBJ2-3, the complete variable domain reads DAGVTQSPTHLIKTRGQQVTLRCSPISGHKSVSWYQQVLGQGPQFIFQYYEKEERGRGNFPDRFSARQFPNYSSELNVNALLLGDSALYLCASSRWGETSTDTQYFGPGTRLTVL.

This clonotype was recorded at least ten times. The V call is TRBV19, the J call TRBJ1-5; D remains ambiguous. CDR3 length: 14 residues. Germline CDR1 LNHDA, CDR2 SQIVND (reference sequence). V was cut by 6 bases and J by 5 bases, with 14 bases left in between. The CDR3 region is CASRVYGRDQPQHF. The CDR3 nucleotides are TGTGCCAGTAGGGTCTACGGGAGGGATCAGCCCCAGCATTTT.

V usage is TRBV7-2 and J usage is TRBJ2-7; D remains unclear. The CDR3 runs 17 residues. With 1 base removed from V and 0 bases from J, the gap between germline ends came to 16 bases. Looked up from germline, CDR1 is SGHTA and CDR2 is FQGNSA. The CDR3 nucleotides are TGTGCCAGCAGCTTAGGTTCATTTGGGGTCGACTCCTACGAGCAGTACTTC. Encoded protein: CASSLGSFGVDSYEQYF.

This clonotype was counted at least ten times. This sequence joins TRBV3-1 and TRBJ2-5, with D perhaps TRBD2 (6 bases). V lost 4 bases and J 2 bases, leaving 14 bases between the germline ends. The germline V gene has CDR1 LGHDT and CDR2 YNNKEL (reference sequence). The length of the CDR3 is 15 residues. The CDR3 nucleotides read TGTGCCAGCAGCCCCGGGGCTAGCGAACAAGAGACCCAGTACTTC. Translating it yields CASSPGASEQETQYF.

This clonotype has a count of ten or more. This chain joins TRBV27 and TRBJ1-5; TRBD1 aligns across 9 bases. Trimming removed 6 bases from V and 5 bases from J; junction bases left unmatched: 11. The CDR3 is made up of 16 amino acids. CDR1 and CDR2 from the germline V gene are MNHEY and SMNVEV (reference sequence). This CDR3 reads CASSPHRGQKDQPQHF. Written as DNA, the CDR3 is TGTGCCAGCAGCCCCCACAGGGGGCAGAAGGATCAGCCCCAGCATTTT.

The rearrangement uses TRBV11-2 and TRBJ2-7; 8 nucleotides align to TRBD2. This CDR3 region has 13 residues. The germline CDR1 and CDR2 sequences are SGHAT and FQNNGV. The J segment lost 3 bases and the V segment lost 7 bases, leaving 5 bases of the junction unmatched. As DNA, the CDR3 is TGTGCCAGCACCACGGGGGGGAGCTACGAGCAGTACTTC. Encoded protein: CASTTGGSYEQYF.